This TCR beta chain was obtained from a study of blood T cell repertoires in COVID-19. Study as a whole: Spain, Italy and the United States supplied samples that represented acute and convalescent COVID-19. PBMCs, B-cell-depleted T cells, or T cells were the source of the cDNA or gDNA that made up the material.

Trimming at V came to 0 bases and at J to 4 bases, leaving 1 base not matched to a gene. This CDR3 contains 15 residues. Germline loops: CDR1 MGHRA, CDR2 YSYEKL. As handled by the study authors: Amplification of reference gene primers provided the estimated nucleated cell counts. Here immunoSEQ multiplex PCR was the method, and the copy in TCRdb shows in-frame clones only, minus some. The V and J calls and clone size are taken from that table; D and trimming were inferred from the DNA. Found here are some 100,000 clones, around 80% of them singletons; the top ten hold about 4.5%. The TCR originated in a human donor in a cohort sampled during active or convalescent COVID-19. The chain carries TRBV4-1 and TRBJ1-3, with 9 bases that match TRBD1. The material sequenced was peripheral blood. CDR3 bases: TGCGCCAGCAGCCAAGAGGGACAGGGCGGAAACACCATATATTTT. This sequence encodes CASSQEGQGGNTIYF.